This T cell receptor beta chain stems from a study of naive and memory T cell subsets. Study outcomes and limitations: The RNA method is potentially sensitive to activation and differentiation changes.

This clonotype was counted at least ten times. Its target is unknown. Amplification of ligated cDNA took four PCR rounds with SP2 and nested alpha and beta constant primers. MiXCR, applied by TCRdb to the 5' RACE reads, yields one record per CDR3 protein. The sample carries 50,000 to 65,000 distinct CDR3 sequences, more than 7.5% recorded once. The ends were cut back, 3 bases at V and 0 bases at J, with 6 bases in the middle. Germline CDR1 is MNHEY and CDR2 is SMNVEV (reference sequence). The CDR3 has 15 amino acids. TCR cDNA received a 3' ligated oligonucleotide that carried a UMI. The chain combines TRBV27 with TRBJ2-6; a possible D gene is TRBD1 (5 bases). This TCR came from a female donor in good health. The CDR3 here is CASSFDSSGANVLTF. CDR3 DNA sequence: TGTGCCAGCAGTTTCGACAGCTCTGGGGCCAACGTCCTGACTTTC. The full variable domain, with the rest looked up from reference TRBV27 and TRBJ2-6, is EAQVTQNPRYLITVTGKKLTVTCSQNMNHEYMSWYRQDPGLGLRQIYYSMNVEVTDKGDVPEGYKVSRKEKRNFPLILESPSPNQTSLYFCASSFDSSGANVLTFGAGSRLTVL.